This T cell receptor beta chain was recorded in a study of chemoradiotherapy in HPV16-positive cancers. Repertoires were sampled repeatedly during chemoradiotherapy. Sequenced by immunoSEQ multiplex PCR; TCRdb stores in-frame clones only, minus some. The sample records fewer than 40,000 clones, around 88% being singletons. This clone was seen more than once but under ten times. The receptor comes from a human donor with HPV-associated anogenital cancer. Specimen: blood, collected from a patient who underwent chemoradiotherapy.

The CDR3, as DNA: TGTGCCAGCCGAAGGGCCGGGGACACTGAAGCTTTCTTT. The encoded protein is CASRRAGDTEAFF. The J gene is TRBJ1-1, the V gene TRBV2; D is unclear. The ends were cut back, 8 bases at V and 3 bases at J, with 13 bases in the middle. Germline V gene sequence: CDR1 SNHLY, CDR2 FYNNEI. CDR3 length equals 13 residues.